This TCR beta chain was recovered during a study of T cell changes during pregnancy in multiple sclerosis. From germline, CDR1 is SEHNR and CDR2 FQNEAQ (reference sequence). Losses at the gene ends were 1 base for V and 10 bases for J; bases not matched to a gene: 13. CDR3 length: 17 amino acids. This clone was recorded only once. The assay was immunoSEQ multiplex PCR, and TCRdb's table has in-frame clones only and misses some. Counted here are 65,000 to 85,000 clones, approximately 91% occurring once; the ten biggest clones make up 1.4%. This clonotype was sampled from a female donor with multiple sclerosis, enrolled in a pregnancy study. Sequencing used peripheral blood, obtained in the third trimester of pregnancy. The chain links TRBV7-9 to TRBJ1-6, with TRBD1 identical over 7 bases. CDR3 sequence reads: CASSLEGARGQRSPLHF. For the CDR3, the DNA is TGTGCCAGCAGCTTAGAGGGTGCTAGGGGGCAGAGGTCACCCCTCCACTTT.